This passage covers 27 T cell receptor beta chains from one sample sequenced in a study of cytomegalovirus exposure and HLA in healthy donors. PCR used 60 Vbeta primers and 13 Jbeta primers. The assay was immunoSEQ multiplex PCR, and TCRdb's table has in-frame clones only and misses some. This table lists more than 100,000 clones. Sequenced material: PBMCs. The receptors were sampled from a woman in her thirties or forties in good health and CMV-seronegative.

The J gene is TRBJ1-4, the V gene TRBV6-5; TRBD1 matches 8 bases. Germline V lookup: CDR1 MNHEY, CDR2 SVGAGI. With 4 bases clipped from V and 5 bases from J, the junction kept 3 bases outside the gene matches. The CDR3 is 14 residues long. The CDR3 region has the DNA TGTGCCAGCAGTTGGACAGGGCCAAATGAAAAACTGTTTTTT. This codes for CASSWTGPNEKLFF.

The chain couples TRBV7-3 to TRBJ1-1; D remains unclear. CDR3 length: 13 residues. Trimming took off 2 bases at V and 0 bases at J, with 4 bases between the two ends. Germline V gives CDR1 SGHTA, CDR2 FQGTGA. The CDR3 DNA reads TGTGCCAGCAGCTTACACATGAACACTGAAGCTTTCTTT. It specifies CASSLHMNTEAFF.

This chain joins TRBV7-9 and TRBJ1-4; 7 bases align to TRBD1. The CDR3 length is 15 residues. Trimming took 3 bases from V and 6 from J; bases not matched to a gene: 7. CDR1 and CDR2 (germline): SEHNR, FQNEAQ (reference sequence). The CDR3 sequence: CASSFTTGTDEKLFF. The CDR3 bases are TGTGCCAGCAGCTTCACGACAGGGACCGATGAAAAACTGTTTTTT.

The chain employs TRBV29-1 and TRBJ2-5; 9 bases are a match to TRBD1. Trimming took 7 bases from V and 5 from J; bases not matched to a gene: 5. The germline V gene has CDR1 SQVTM and CDR2 ANQGSEA. The CDR3 length is 12 residues. CDR3 amino acids: CSGGTGRETQYF. Written as DNA, the CDR3 is TGCAGCGGGGGGACAGGGAGGGAGACCCAGTACTTC.

The J gene is TRBJ1-2, the V gene TRBV28; D may be TRBD1 (5 bases). The V gene lost 8 bases and the J gene lost 2 bases, with 6 bases spanning the gap. This CDR3 comprises 11 residues. Looked up from germline, CDR1 is MDHEN and CDR2 is SYDVKM. The CDR3 coding sequence is TGTGCCAGCCGACAGAACTATGGCTACACCTTC. Protein sequence: CASRQNYGYTF.

The gene calls are TRBV19 and TRBJ1-2; D not certain. The CDR3 totals 12 residues. Trimming removed 7 bases from V and 8 bases from J, with 14 bases in between. CDR1 and CDR2 from the germline V gene are LNHDA and SQIVND (reference sequence). CDR3 DNA: TGTGCCAGTAAAGGAGTCCGACGGGGCTACACCTTC. Translated: CASKGVRRGYTF.

This chain links TRBV5-5 with TRBJ2-1; 9 bases fit TRBD2. Germline CDR1 reads SGHKS; CDR2 reads YYEKEE (reference sequence). There are 14 residues in the CDR3. V trimming: 0 bases; J trimming: 8 bases; junction bases outside the gene matches: 3. The DNA of the CDR3 is TGTGCCAGCAGCTTGGGCGGGGGGGTGGATGAGCAGTTCTTC. This gives the protein CASSLGGGVDEQFF. Filled out from reference TRBV5-5 and TRBJ2-1, the complete variable domain reads DAGVTQSPTHLIKTRGQQVTLRCSPISGHKSVSWYQQVLGQGPQFIFQYYEKEERGRGNFPDRFSARQFPNYSSELNVNALLLGDSALYLCASSLGGGVDEQFFGPGTRLTVL.

The chain uses TRBV20-1 and TRBJ2-1, with 9 bases identical to TRBD2. The CDR3 totals 11 residues. The V gene end was trimmed by 6 bases and the J gene end by 16 bases; junction bases not matched to a gene: 10. From germline, CDR1 is DFQATT and CDR2 SNEGSKA (reference sequence). CDR3 sequence reads: CSATPRGGLFF. CDR3 coding DNA: TGCAGTGCCACACCGCGGGGGGGCCTTTTCTTC.

The gene calls are TRBV7-2 and TRBJ2-1; 12 bases are shared with TRBD2. V was clipped by 2 bases and J by 6 bases; unmatched bases: 5. CDR3 size: 16 residues. Germline V gene sequence: CDR1 SGHTA, CDR2 FQGNSA. In nucleotides, the CDR3 is TGTGCCAGCAGCTTATCTAGCGGGGGGGCTTTCAATGAGCAGTTCTTC. Translating gives CASSLSSGGAFNEQFF.

On this clone: The junction does not match germline at one end; this may be a read error. The rearrangement joins TRBV4-3 to TRBJ1-4; possible D gene TRBD1, 5 bases. Germline V gene lookup returns CDR1 LGHNA and CDR2 YSLEER. This CDR3 contains 16 residues. The DNA of the CDR3 is TGCGCCAGCAGCCAAGATCACCGGGGACTCAATGAAGAACTGTTTTTT. Protein: CASSQDHRGLNEELFF.

Remarks on this clone: Germline and junction disagree at one end, which may indicate a read error. The DNA for the CDR3 is TGTGCCAGCGGCGTAGACCCCCTGGGGCAGCTCGAACGCAGCTACACCTTC. Protein sequence: CASGVDPLGQLERSYTF. The genes are TRBV9 and TRBJ1-2, with a possible D match to TRBD1 (5 bases). In germline, CDR1 is SGDLS, CDR2 YYNGEE. This CDR3 region has 17 residues.

The genes are TRBV19 and TRBJ2-3; tentatively, D is TRBD2 (5 bases). Germline CDR1 and CDR2: LNHDA and SQIVND (reference sequence). This CDR3 is 13 amino acids long. Trimming took off 7 bases at V and 6 bases at J, with 14 bases between the two ends. CDR3 nucleotides: TGTGCCAGTACTCGGACTCCCTCCGATACGCAGTATTTT. Translation gives CASTRTPSDTQYF.

J is TRBJ1-3 and V is TRBV5-6; D possibly corresponds to TRBD1 (6 bases). This CDR3 contains 15 residues. V was shortened by 2 bases and J by 4 bases, with 13 bases between the two germline ends. CDR1 is SGHDT and CDR2 is YYEEEE in the germline V gene. The CDR3 coding sequence is TGTGCCAGCAGCTTAGTTAACAGGGTCGGAAACACCATATATTTT. It codes for CASSLVNRVGNTIYF.

V and J are TRBV7-9 and TRBJ2-1; 10 bases line up with TRBD2. Germline V lookup: CDR1 SEHNR, CDR2 FQNEAQ (reference sequence). This CDR3 has 14 amino acids. Losses at the gene ends were 6 bases for V and 8 bases for J; bases not matched to a gene: 7. The CDR3 nucleotides read TGTGCCAGCAGTCCCGGGACTAGCGCTGATGAGCAGTTCTTC. Protein sequence: CASSPGTSADEQFF.

J is TRBJ1-1 and V is TRBV7-3; TRBD1 might be the D (5 bases). Germline loops: CDR1 SGHTA, CDR2 FQGTGA. V was shortened by 5 bases and J by 1 base, with 8 bases between the two germline ends. This CDR3 contains 13 residues. This CDR3 reads CASSPTGNTEAFF. In nucleotides, the CDR3 is TGTGCCAGCAGCCCAACAGGGAACACTGAAGCTTTCTTT.

The chain recombines TRBV14 with TRBJ1-1; the D is unclear. Per germline, CDR1 SGHDN and CDR2 FVKESK. The CDR3 extends over 13 amino acids. The V gene lost 1 base and the J gene lost 4 bases, with 7 bases spanning the gap. CDR3 region: CASSQGIATEAFF. The DNA of the CDR3 is TGTGCCAGCAGCCAAGGGATAGCCACTGAAGCTTTCTTT.

This rearrangement joins TRBV5-1 to TRBJ1-2; D possibly corresponds to TRBD1 (5 bases). V was cut by 3 bases and J by 4 bases, with 10 bases left in between. There are 13 residues in the CDR3. CDR1 and CDR2 (germline): SGHRS, YFSETQ. The CDR3 DNA reads as TGCGCCAGCAGCTCGGAGGGGTCCTATGGCTACACCTTC. Translated, it gives CASSSEGSYGYTF. Variable domain in full (rest from reference TRBV5-1 and TRBJ1-2): KAGVTQTPRYLIKTRGQQVTLSCSPISGHRSVSWYQQTPGQGLQFLFEYFSETQRNKGNFPGRFSGRQFSNSRSEMNVSTLELGDSALYLCASSSEGSYGYTFGSGTRLTVV.

This chain's CDR3 is CASSEALQGGSSYEQYF. The CDR3 DNA is TGTGCCAGCAGTGAAGCGCTTCAGGGTGGGTCATCCTACGAGCAGTACTTC. The chain employs TRBV6-1 and TRBJ2-7, with D possibly matching TRBD1 (5 bases). CDR1 is MNHNS, CDR2 SASEGT, per germline. This CDR3 region has 17 residues. Trimming stripped 0 bases from V and 1 base from J, with 16 bases between.

The V gene is TRBV4-3, the J gene TRBJ2-1; 9 nucleotides line up with TRBD2. The CDR3 is 15 amino acids. The V gene end was trimmed by 8 bases and the J gene end by 4 bases; junction bases not matched to a gene: 9. Germline values: CDR1 LGHNA, CDR2 YSLEER. The CDR3 DNA reads TGCGCCAGCGCGGGGGGGACTAGTTTGTACAATGAGCAGTTCTTC. Translating it yields CASAGGTSLYNEQFF.

This chain connects TRBV7-3 to TRBJ2-7, with 9 bases that match TRBD1. V lost 2 bases, J lost 6 bases, and 8 bases stayed unmatched. CDR1 and CDR2 (germline): SGHTA, FQGTGA. This CDR3 contains 15 residues. CDR3 DNA: TGTGCCAGCAGCTTATTTCACAGGGGGCAAGGCGAGCAGTACTTC. This sequence encodes CASSLFHRGQGEQYF.

The chain couples TRBV10-3 to TRBJ2-5, with D maybe TRBD2 (6 bases). The germline V and J ends were trimmed by 5 bases and 5 bases, with 18 bases remaining between them. This CDR3 has 15 residues. Germline V gene data show CDR1 as ENHRY and CDR2 as SYGVKD. Written as DNA, the CDR3 is TGTGCCATCAGTCTTTCGGGACTCCGATCGGAGACCCAGTACTTC. Translation: CAISLSGLRSETQYF.

The chain uses TRBV7-9 and TRBJ2-3; D is possibly TRBD2 (5 bases). The CDR3 is 16 amino acids. Trimming removed 3 bases from V and 2 bases from J, with 15 bases in between. Germline V gives CDR1 SEHNR, CDR2 FQNEAQ (reference sequence). CDR3: CASSFRETGDTDTQYF. As DNA, the CDR3 is TGTGCCAGCAGCTTTCGGGAAACCGGGGACACAGATACGCAGTATTTT.

V is TRBV18 and J is TRBJ1-2; TRBD1 matches 7 bases. CDR3 length: 15 residues. From germline, CDR1 is KGHSH and CDR2 LQKENI. The ends lost 2 bases at V and 8 bases at J; junction bases unmatched: 11. Here the CDR3 reads CASSPSEGGALGYTF. The CDR3 DNA sequence: TGTGCCAGCTCACCATCCGAAGGGGGCGCGTTGGGCTACACCTTC.

This chain connects TRBV27 to TRBJ1-6; tentatively, D is TRBD1 (6 bases). V was shortened by 4 bases and J by 13 bases, with 17 bases between the two germline ends. The CDR3 sequence is 14 residues long. Germline V lookup: CDR1 MNHEY, CDR2 SMNVEV (reference sequence). The CDR3, as DNA: TGTGCCAGCAGTTACCGGAAGGGGGACGAGCCCCTCCACTTT. Translation: CASSYRKGDEPLHF.

The chain combines TRBV7-2 with TRBJ1-5; perhaps TRBD1 as D (6 bases). The CDR3 is 14 amino acids. Trimming shortened V by 5 bases and J by 4 bases, and 12 bases separated the two germline ends. Germline V gives CDR1 SGHTA, CDR2 FQGNSA. CDR3 amino acids: CASSQGTINQPQHF. CDR3 DNA sequence: TGTGCCAGCAGCCAAGGGACAATAAATCAGCCCCAGCATTTT. The full variable domain, its missing parts supplied by reference TRBV7-2 and TRBJ1-5, is GAGVSQSPSNKVTEKGKDVELRCDPISGHTALYWYRQSLGQGLEFLIYFQGNSAPDKSGLPSDRFSAERTGGSVSTLTIQRTQQEDSAVYLCASSQGTINQPQHFGDGTRLSIL.

As DNA, the CDR3 is TGTGCCAGCAGCCCAGGGGCATTCTCAGGAAACACCATATATTTT. It encodes CASSPGAFSGNTIYF. The chain has TRBV5-4 and TRBJ1-3, with TRBD1 as a possible D gene (6 bases). The CDR3 sequence is 15 residues long. V lost 4 bases and J lost 4, with 15 bases in between. Looked up from germline, CDR1 is SGHNT and CDR2 is YYREEE (reference sequence). The full variable domain, in which reference TRBV5-4 and TRBJ1-3 provide the parts outside the CDR3, is ETGVTQSPTHLIKTRGQQVTLRCSSQSGHNTVSWYQQALGQGPQFIFQYYREEENGRGNFPPRFSGLQFPNYSSELNVNALELDDSALYLCASSPGAFSGNTIYFGEGSWLTVV.

The J gene is TRBJ1-6, the V gene TRBV4-2; 9 bases align to TRBD1. Germline V gene data show CDR1 as LGHNA and CDR2 as YNFKEQ. This CDR3 is 19 amino acids long. Trimming cost V 0 bases and J 6 bases; bases outside gene matches: 12. The CDR3 nucleotides are TGTGCCAGCAGCCAAGAAGTACCGGGACAGGGTGTAGGTAATTCACCCCTCCACTTT. Its protein is CASSQEVPGQGVGNSPLHF.